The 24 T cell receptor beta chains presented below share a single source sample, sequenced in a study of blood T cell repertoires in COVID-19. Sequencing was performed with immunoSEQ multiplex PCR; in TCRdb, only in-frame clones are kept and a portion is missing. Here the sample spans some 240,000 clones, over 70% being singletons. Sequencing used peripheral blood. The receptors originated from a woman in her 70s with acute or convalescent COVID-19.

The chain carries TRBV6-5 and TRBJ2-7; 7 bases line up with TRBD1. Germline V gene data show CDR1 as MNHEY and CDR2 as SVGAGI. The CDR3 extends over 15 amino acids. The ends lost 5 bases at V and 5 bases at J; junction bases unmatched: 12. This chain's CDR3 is CASSLTGRSYDEQYV. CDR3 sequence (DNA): TGTGCCAGCAGTCTGACAGGGCGGTCATACGACGAGCAGTACGTC.

This CDR3 reads CASSLEGSGVQPQHF. For the CDR3, the DNA is TGTGCCAGCAGCTTGGAGGGGTCAGGGGTTCAGCCCCAGCATTTT. The V and J genes are TRBV5-6 and TRBJ1-5, with D possibly being TRBD1 (6 bases). CDR3 length: 15 residues. Trimming shortened V by 0 bases and J by 6 bases, and 13 bases separated the two germline ends. Germline CDR1 is SGHDT and CDR2 is YYEEEE.

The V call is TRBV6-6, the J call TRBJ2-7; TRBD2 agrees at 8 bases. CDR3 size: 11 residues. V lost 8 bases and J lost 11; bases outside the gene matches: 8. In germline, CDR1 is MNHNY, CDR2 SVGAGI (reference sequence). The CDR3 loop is CASSTGGRKYF. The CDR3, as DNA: TGTGCCAGCTCGACGGGAGGGAGGAAGTACTTC.

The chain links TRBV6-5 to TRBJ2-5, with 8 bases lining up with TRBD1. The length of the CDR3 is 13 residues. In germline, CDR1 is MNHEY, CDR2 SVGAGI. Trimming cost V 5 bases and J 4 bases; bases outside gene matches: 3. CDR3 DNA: TGTGCCAGCAGTACCACAGGGGGAGAGACCCAGTACTTC. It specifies CASSTTGGETQYF.

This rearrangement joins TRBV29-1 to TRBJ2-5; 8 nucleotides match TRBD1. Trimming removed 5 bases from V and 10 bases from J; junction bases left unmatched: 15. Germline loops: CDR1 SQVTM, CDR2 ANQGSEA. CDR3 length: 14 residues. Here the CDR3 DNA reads TGCAGCGTTTCCTATGTGACAGGGGTAAACGACCAGTACTTC. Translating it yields CSVSYVTGVNDQYF.

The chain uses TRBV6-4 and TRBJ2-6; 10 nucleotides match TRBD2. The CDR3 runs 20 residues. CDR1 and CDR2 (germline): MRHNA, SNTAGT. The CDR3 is CVLGAIAGGRKGSGANVLTF. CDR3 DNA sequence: TGTGTCCTTGGCGCTATAGCGGGGGGCCGTAAGGGCTCTGGGGCCAACGTCCTGACTTTC.

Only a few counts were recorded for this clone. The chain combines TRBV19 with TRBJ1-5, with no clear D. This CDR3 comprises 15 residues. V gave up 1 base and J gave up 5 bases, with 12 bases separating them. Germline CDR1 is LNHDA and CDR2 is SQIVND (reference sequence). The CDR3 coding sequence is TGTGCCAGTAGTATAGGGGAGGGTTTCCATCAGCCCCAGCATTTT. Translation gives CASSIGEGFHQPQHF.

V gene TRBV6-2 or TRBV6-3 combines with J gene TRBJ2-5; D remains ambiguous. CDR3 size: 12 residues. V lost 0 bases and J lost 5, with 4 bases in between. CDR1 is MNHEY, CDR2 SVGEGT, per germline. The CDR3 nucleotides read TGTGCCAGCAGTTACTCGGGCGAGACCCAGTACTTC. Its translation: CASSYSGETQYF.

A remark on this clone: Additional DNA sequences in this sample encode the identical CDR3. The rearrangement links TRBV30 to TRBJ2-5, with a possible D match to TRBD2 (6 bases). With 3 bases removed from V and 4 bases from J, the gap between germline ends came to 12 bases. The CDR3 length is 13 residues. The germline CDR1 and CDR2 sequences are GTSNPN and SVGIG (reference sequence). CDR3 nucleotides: TGTGCCTGGAGCGGGGGTGGGGGAGAGACCCAGTACTTC. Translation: CAWSGGGGETQYF. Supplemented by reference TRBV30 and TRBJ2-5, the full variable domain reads SQTIHQWPATLVQPVGSPLSLECTVEGTSNPNLYWYRQAAGRGLQLLFYSVGIGQISSEVPQNLSASRPQDRQFILSSKKLLLSDSGFYLCAWSGGGGETQYFGPGTRLLVL.

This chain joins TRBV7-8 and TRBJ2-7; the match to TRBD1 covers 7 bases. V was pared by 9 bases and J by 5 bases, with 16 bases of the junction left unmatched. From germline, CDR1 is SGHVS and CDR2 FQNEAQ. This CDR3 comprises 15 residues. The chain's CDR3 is CASILGRQGDNEQYF. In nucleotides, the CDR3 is TGTGCCAGTATACTAGGAAGACAGGGAGACAACGAGCAGTACTTC.

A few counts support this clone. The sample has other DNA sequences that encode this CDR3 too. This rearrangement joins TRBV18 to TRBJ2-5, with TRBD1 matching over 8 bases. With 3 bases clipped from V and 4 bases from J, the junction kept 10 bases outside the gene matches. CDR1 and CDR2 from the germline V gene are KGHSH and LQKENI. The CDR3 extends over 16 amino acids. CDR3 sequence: CASSPWAGGEGETQYF. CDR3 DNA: TGTGCCAGCTCACCGTGGGCAGGGGGCGAGGGAGAGACCCAGTACTTC.

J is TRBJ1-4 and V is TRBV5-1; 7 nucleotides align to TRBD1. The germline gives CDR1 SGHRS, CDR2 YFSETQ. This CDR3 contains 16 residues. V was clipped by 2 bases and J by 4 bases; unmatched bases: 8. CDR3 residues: CASSFTGTAINEKLFF. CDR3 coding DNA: TGCGCCAGCAGCTTTACCGGGACAGCGATTAATGAAAAACTGTTTTTT.

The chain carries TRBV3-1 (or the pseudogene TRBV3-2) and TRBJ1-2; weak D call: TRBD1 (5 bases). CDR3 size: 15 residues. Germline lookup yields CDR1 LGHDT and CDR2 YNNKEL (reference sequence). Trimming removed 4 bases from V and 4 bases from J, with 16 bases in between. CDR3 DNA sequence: TGTGCCAGCAGCCGCGGGGACCTGGACACCTATGGCTACACCTTC. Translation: CASSRGDLDTYGYTF.

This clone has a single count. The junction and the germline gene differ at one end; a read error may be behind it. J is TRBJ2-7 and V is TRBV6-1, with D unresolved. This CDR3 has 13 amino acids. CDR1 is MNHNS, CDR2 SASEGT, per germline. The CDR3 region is CASREGTTYEQYF. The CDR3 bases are TGTGCCAGCAGAGAAGGTACTACCTACGAGCAGTACTTC.

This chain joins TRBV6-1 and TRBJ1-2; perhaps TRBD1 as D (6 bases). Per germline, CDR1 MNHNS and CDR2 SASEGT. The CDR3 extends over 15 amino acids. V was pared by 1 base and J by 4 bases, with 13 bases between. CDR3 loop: CASSEGPTGTYGYTF. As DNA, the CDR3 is TGTGCCAGCAGTGAAGGCCCGACAGGAACCTATGGCTACACCTTC.

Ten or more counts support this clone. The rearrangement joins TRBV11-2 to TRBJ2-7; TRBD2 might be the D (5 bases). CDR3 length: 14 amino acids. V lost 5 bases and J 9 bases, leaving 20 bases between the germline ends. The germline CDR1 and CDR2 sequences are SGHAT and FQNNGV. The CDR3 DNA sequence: TGTGCCAGCAGCCCAGTACGTCCGGGGAGCCGGCAGTACTTC. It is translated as CASSPVRPGSRQYF.

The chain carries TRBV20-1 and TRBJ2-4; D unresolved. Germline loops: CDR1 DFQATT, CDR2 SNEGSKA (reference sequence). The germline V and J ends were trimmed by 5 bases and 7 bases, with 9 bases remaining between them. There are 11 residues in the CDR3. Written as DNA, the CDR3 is TGCAGTGCTGTGGAGAGGAACATTCAGTACTTC. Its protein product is CSAVERNIQYF.

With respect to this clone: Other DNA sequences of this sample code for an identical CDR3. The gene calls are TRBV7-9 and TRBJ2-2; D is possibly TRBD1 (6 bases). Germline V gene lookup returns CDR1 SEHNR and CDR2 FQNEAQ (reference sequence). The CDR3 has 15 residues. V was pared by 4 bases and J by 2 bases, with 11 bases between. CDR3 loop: CASSSGQTNTGELFF. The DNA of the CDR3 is TGTGCCAGCAGCTCCGGACAGACTAACACCGGGGAGCTGTTTTTT.

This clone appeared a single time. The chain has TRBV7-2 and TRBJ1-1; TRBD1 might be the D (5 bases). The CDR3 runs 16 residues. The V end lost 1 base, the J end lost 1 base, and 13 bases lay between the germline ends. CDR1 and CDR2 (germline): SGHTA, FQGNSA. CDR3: CASSLVGRTKNTEAFF. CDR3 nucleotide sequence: TGTGCCAGCAGCTTAGTCGGTCGGACAAAGAACACTGAAGCTTTCTTT.

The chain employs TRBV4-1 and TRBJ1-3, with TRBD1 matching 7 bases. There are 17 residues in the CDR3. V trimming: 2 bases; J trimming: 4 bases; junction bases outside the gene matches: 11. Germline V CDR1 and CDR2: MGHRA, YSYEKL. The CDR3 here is CASSQTPGQVRGNTIYF. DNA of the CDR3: TGCGCCAGCAGCCAAACCCCCGGACAGGTTCGAGGAAACACCATATATTTT.

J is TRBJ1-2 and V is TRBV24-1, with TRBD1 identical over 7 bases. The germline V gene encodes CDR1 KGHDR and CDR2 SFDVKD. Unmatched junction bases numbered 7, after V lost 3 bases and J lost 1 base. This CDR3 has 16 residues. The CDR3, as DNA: TGTGCCACCAGTGATACAGGGGATCGAGATAACTATGGCTACACCTTC. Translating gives CATSDTGDRDNYGYTF.

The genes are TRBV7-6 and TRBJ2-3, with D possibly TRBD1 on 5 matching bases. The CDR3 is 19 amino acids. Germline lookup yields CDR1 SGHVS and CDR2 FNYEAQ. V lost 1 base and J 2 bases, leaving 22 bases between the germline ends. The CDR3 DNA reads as TGTGCCAGCAGCTTAGAGCCCGGGCAGGATTTAGGGGCCACAGATACGCAGTATTTT. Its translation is CASSLEPGQDLGATDTQYF.

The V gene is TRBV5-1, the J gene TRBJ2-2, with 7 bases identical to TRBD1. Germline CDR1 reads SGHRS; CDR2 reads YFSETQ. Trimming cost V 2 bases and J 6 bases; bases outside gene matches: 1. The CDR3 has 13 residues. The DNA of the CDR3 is TGCGCCAGCAGCTTCCAGGGGGCCGGGGAGCTGTTTTTT. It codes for CASSFQGAGELFF.

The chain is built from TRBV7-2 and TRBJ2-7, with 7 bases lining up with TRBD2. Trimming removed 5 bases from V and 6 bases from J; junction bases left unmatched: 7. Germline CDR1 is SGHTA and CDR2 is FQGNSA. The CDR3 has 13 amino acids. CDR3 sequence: CASSPKAGLEQYV. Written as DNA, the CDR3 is TGTGCCAGCAGCCCAAAAGCGGGACTCGAGCAGTACGTC.